This T cell receptor (beta chain) derives from a study of regulatory T cells in long-lasting Graves disease. Study-level background: Graves' patients with a new diagnosis had received antithyroid drugs under 3 months.

The CDR3 is 14 amino acids. Germline values: CDR1 KGHDR, CDR2 SFDVKD. V was clipped by 3 bases and J by 1 base, with 6 bases between them. The sample's time point: newly diagnosed GD, antithyroid drugs for less than 3 months. Isolated PBMC RNA provided the starting material for the TCR library. This clonotype was observed many times. Combining iRepertoire HTBI primers with Arm-PCR of CDR3 regions, the authors built TCR beta libraries. TCRdb reprocessed the multiplex PCR reads via MiXCR and lists one record per CDR3 protein. The table has approximately 350,000 distinct CDR3 sequences, roughly 17% seen once. The data were also submitted as part of a second study, on T cells in Graves' hyperthyroidism and ophthalmopathy. From that study: Uncontrolled infections, other autoimmune diseases, pregnancy or lactation led to exclusion of patients. Ophthalmopathy cases were set apart from stable hyperthyroidism by a 13 V-J model.

The chain has TRBV24-1 and TRBJ1-5, with D hard to call. Sequencing was performed on peripheral blood mononuclear cells (PBMCs), taken at new diagnosis, from a patient treated with antithyroid drugs. The sequence was obtained from a middle-aged man with Graves disease. This chain's CDR3 is CATSDIESNQPQHF. The CDR3 coding sequence is TGTGCCACCAGTGATATAGAAAGCAATCAGCCCCAGCATTTT.